These T cell receptor beta chains were read from a single sample in a study of Graves' ophthalmopathy and Graves' hyperthyroidism. TCRdb re-called the multiplex PCR reads through MiXCR, storing one row per CDR3 protein. The sample contains about 740,000 distinct CDR3 sequences, 40% of which appear only once. Sequenced: peripheral blood. These receptors were obtained from an adult man with Graves' ophthalmopathy. The CDR3 runs from the conserved cysteine through the conserved F or W. Fields, in order: D gene, J gene, V gene, clone size, CDR3 DNA, CDR3 protein. D genes are given only for firm matches. Size is omitted from some rows. Given values are once, few, many or a class for expanded clones.

>-|TRBJ1-5|TRBV2|-
TGTGCCAGCGGAGGAACAGGGTGGCAGACCCAGCATTTT
CASGGTGWQTQHF
>TRBD2|TRBJ2-5|TRBV11-2|-
TGTGCCAGCAGCTGGGGGACTAGCGGGAGTGGGACCCAGTACTTC
CASSWGTSGSGTQYF
>-|TRBJ1-2|TRBV14|-
TGTGCCAGCAGCCAATGGGTCACCGGGGGCTACACCTTC
CASSQWVTGGYTF
>-|TRBJ1-1|TRBV10-1|-
TGTGCCAGCTCACGTACAGCCGGCGGGGAGGGTGAAGCTTTCTTT
CASSRTAGGEGEAFF
>-|TRBJ2-5|TRBV14|-
TGTGCCAGCAGCCAAGATCCCCGAGAGACCCAGTACTTC
CASSQDPRETQYF
>-|TRBJ1-2|TRBV5-5|few
TGTGCCAGCAGCCAAGGTTCAGACTACTCCTGGGGCTACACCTTC
CASSQGSDYSWGYTF
>-|TRBJ1-2|TRBV9|-
TGTGCCAGCAGCGGGAGCAAGAACTATGGCTACACCTTC
CASSGSKNYGYTF
>-|TRBJ1-6|TRBV2|few
TGTGCCAGCAGTTCCGCCCTTTCGACAGGAAATTCACCCCTCCACTTT
CASSSALSTGNSPLHF
>-|TRBJ1-4|TRBV11-1|-
TGTGCCGTGGATGGGGGCGGAGGCGAAAAACTGTTTTTT
CAVDGGGGEKLFF
>TRBD1|TRBJ1-5|TRBV2|-
TGTGCCAGCAGTCTGCGGATGACACAGGGGACCGATCAGCCCCAGCATTTT
CASSLRMTQGTDQPQHF
>TRBD1|TRBJ1-4|TRBV10-3|many
TGTGCCATCAGTGCAGGGGGCGGTTATGAAAAACTGTTTTTT
CAISAGGGYEKLFF
>-|TRBJ2-5|TRBV24-1|many
TGTGCCACCAGTGCGCCTAGCAACCAAGAGACCCAGTACTTC
CATSAPSNQETQYF
>-|TRBJ1-5|TRBV19|-
TGTGCCAGTAGTCCACGGTTTGGGCCTTATAGCAATCAGCCCCAGCATTTT
CASSPRFGPYSNQPQHF
>-|TRBJ2-5|TRBV12-3/TRBV12-4|few
TGTGCCAGCAGCCCCCCGGCATGGGGAGAGACCCAGTACTTC
CASSPPAWGETQYF
>-|TRBJ2-2|TRBV2|few
TGTGCCAGCAGTGAAGGAGGGACGGGGCTACTCACCGGGGAGCTGTTTTTT
CASSEGGTGLLTGELFF
>TRBD1|TRBJ1-5|TRBV7-3|-
TGTGCCAGCAGCCAAGGACAGGGATCGGGCAATCAGCCCCAGCATTTT
CASSQGQGSGNQPQHF
>-|TRBJ2-7|TRBV10-3|-
TGTGCCAGCAGAATCGGGACGAACCCCTACGAGCAGTACTTC
CASRIGTNPYEQYF
>-|TRBJ2-2|TRBV7-9|-
TGTGCCAGCAGCCGAGACGCAGGGCTAGCAGGCGAGCTGTTTTTT
CASSRDAGLAGELFF
>-|TRBJ1-2|TRBV7-2|-
TGTGCCAGCAGCCAAGATAGGGGGTGGTATGGCTACACCTTC
CASSQDRGWYGYTF
>-|TRBJ2-7|TRBV4-3|few
TGCGCCAGCAGCCAAGCGACTCCGGGAGACTACGAGCAGTACTTC
CASSQATPGDYEQYF
>-|TRBJ2-5|TRBV7-2|once
TGTGCCAGCAGCTTCCCAATAGCGGACCAAGAGACCCAGTACTTC
CASSFPIADQETQYF
>TRBD1|TRBJ2-2|TRBV7-3|-
TGTGCCAGCAGTGGACAGGGGGACTTCACCGGGGAGCTGTTTTTT
CASSGQGDFTGELFF
>-|TRBJ2-2|TRBV12-3/TRBV12-4|-
TGTGCCAGCAGTTTCGAAGTCTCCGGGGAGCTGTTTTTT
CASSFEVSGELFF
>TRBD1|TRBJ2-7|TRBV7-9|-
TGTGCCAGCAGCAGGGCCGGGACAGGGGACTACGAGCAGTACTTC
CASSRAGTGDYEQYF
>-|TRBJ1-2|TRBV6-5|-
TGTGCCAGCAGTTCCTTACTGCCGGGACCGAAGGGCTATGGCTACACCTTC
CASSSLLPGPKGYGYTF
>-|TRBJ2-5|TRBV7-9|-
TGTGCCAGCAGCCAAGAGGGGAAGGACCAAGAGACCCAGTACTTC
CASSQEGKDQETQYF
>-|TRBJ2-7|TRBV11-2|many
TGTGCCAGCAGCGTAAAGTACGAGCAGTACTTC
CASSVKYEQYF
>TRBD2|TRBJ2-5|TRBV6-5|few
TGTGCCAGCAGTTACTACCGGGGGGACCAGACCCAGTACTTC
CASSYYRGDQTQYF
>-|TRBJ1-3|TRBV30|-
TGTGCCTGGAGTGTACAGGTTCCTGGAAACACCATATATTTT
CAWSVQVPGNTIYF
>-|TRBJ1-4|TRBV7-9|few
TGTGCCAGCGGCCCTAATGAAAAACTGTTTTTT
CASGPNEKLFF
>TRBD2|TRBJ2-7|TRBV7-9|-
TGTGCCAGCAGCCAAGATTCCCGGACTAGCGTCGAGCAGTACTTC
CASSQDSRTSVEQYF
>TRBD1|TRBJ1-2|TRBV2|few
TGTGCCAGCAGCTACGGGGGACAGGCCTTTTATGGCTACACCTTC
CASSYGGQAFYGYTF
>TRBD1|TRBJ1-5|TRBV6-5|-
TGTGCCAGCAGTTACCCCCGGACAGGGGAAGGGAGTCAGCCCCAGCATTTT
CASSYPRTGEGSQPQHF
>-|TRBJ2-7|TRBV10-3|once
TGTGCCATCAGTGAGTCGCAGGCAGCTAACTCCTACGAGCAGTACTTC
CAISESQAANSYEQYF
>-|TRBJ2-1|TRBV12-3/TRBV12-4|-
TGTGCCAGCAGTCTGACTAGAAATGAGCAGTTCTTC
CASSLTRNEQFF
>TRBD1|TRBJ1-2|TRBV2|few
TGTGCCAGCGTAGGGGGGACAGCGAACTATGGCTACACCTTC
CASVGGTANYGYTF
>TRBD2|TRBJ2-5|TRBV9|many
TGTGCCAGCAGCGTAGTAGGTAGCGGGGGGACGGAGACCCAGTACTTC
CASSVVGSGGTETQYF
>TRBD2|TRBJ2-2|TRBV7-2|many
TGTGCCAGCAGCTGGACTAGCGGGAGCACCGGGGAGCTGTTTTTT
CASSWTSGSTGELFF
>TRBD1|TRBJ1-5|TRBV24-1|many
TGTGCCAGCAGTGTGGGACAGGGGGCGAATCAGCCCCAGCATTTT
CASSVGQGANQPQHF
>TRBD1|TRBJ1-5|TRBV24-1|few
TGTGCCAGCAGGGGGACCGGGACAGGGGATCAGCCCCAGCATTTT
CASRGTGTGDQPQHF
>TRBD1|TRBJ1-4|TRBV9|many
TGTGCCAGCAGCCGCCGACAGGGCAATGAAAAACTGTTTTTT
CASSRRQGNEKLFF
>-|TRBJ1-2|TRBV2|few
TGTGCCAGCACCTCGAGTCCGGGGCTGGCGAACTATGGCTACACCTTC
CASTSSPGLANYGYTF
>-|TRBJ1-2|TRBV4-2|few
TGTGCCAGCAGCGCAACAGGGTCCCCCGGTGGCTACACCTTC
CASSATGSPGGYTF
>TRBD1|TRBJ2-7|TRBV24-1|-
TGTGCCACCAGTGACCGGGGACAGGGAACCTCCTACGAGCAGTACTTC
CATSDRGQGTSYEQYF
>TRBD2|TRBJ2-5|TRBV5-1|-
TGCGCCAGCAGCTTGGCCCGGACTAGCGCGTACCAAGAGACCCAGTACTTC
CASSLARTSAYQETQYF
>-|TRBJ1-2|TRBV12-3/TRBV12-4|-
TGTGCCAGCAGGTCCACAGATTTCTATGGCTACACCTTC
CASRSTDFYGYTF
>-|TRBJ1-6|TRBV5-6|many
TGTGCCAGCAGCTTGGAGGCTTCACCCCTCCACTTT
CASSLEASPLHF
>TRBD1|TRBJ1-2|TRBV10-3|-
TGTGTCATCTCAGGGGGTAACGGCTATGGCTACACCTTC
CVISGGNGYGYTF
>-|TRBJ2-7|TRBV12-3/TRBV12-4|few
TGTGCCAGCAGTTTACTCTTTAGCGGGGGACAGGGGCCCGAGCAGTACTTC
CASSLLFSGGQGPEQYF
>-|TRBJ2-7|TRBV2|-
TGTGCCAGCAGTGATTTAGCTGGGGGCGCGGTGGGCGAGCAGTACTTC
CASSDLAGGAVGEQYF
>-|TRBJ2-5|TRBV7-9|few
TGTGCCAGCAGCTTAGAGGGATTTTGGAGAAAGGACCAAGAGACCCAGTACTTC
CASSLEGFWRKDQETQYF
>-|TRBJ2-2|TRBV11-1|-
TGTGCCAGCAGCCAAGTGTGGGGAAACACCGGGGAGCTGTTTTTT
CASSQVWGNTGELFF
>-|TRBJ2-7|TRBV7-9|-
TGTGCCAGCAGCTCGTGGGGGATAGCCTACGAGCAGTACTTC
CASSSWGIAYEQYF
>TRBD1|TRBJ2-7|TRBV7-9|many
TGTGCCAGCAGCCAGGGGACAGTTCGTTCCTACGAGCAGTACTTC
CASSQGTVRSYEQYF